These T cell receptor beta chains were read from a single sample in a study of PD-1 blockade in classical Hodgkin lymphoma. Libraries were prepared by immunoSEQ multiplex PCR; TCRdb keeps only in-frame clonotypes and omits some of them. This sample yields some 150,000 clones, of which around four fifths are seen a single time; 7.5% to 9.5% belongs to the top ten. The material was peripheral blood mononuclear cells (PBMCs), obtained before the second cycle of nivolumab. The receptors were sampled from a human donor with classical Hodgkin lymphoma. Each CDR3 is given with its conserved first and last residue. Fields, in order: D gene, J gene, V gene, clone size, CDR3 DNA, CDR3 protein. The D gene is left open where the match is weak. For some rows the clone size is stated as once, few or many, or as a class when expanded; others skip it.

>-|TRBJ2-1|TRBV20-1|-
TGCAGTGCTTCCCAACTAGTGCAGTTCTTC
CSASQLVQFF
>TRBD1|TRBJ2-3|TRBV5-6|few
TGTGCCAGCAGCTCGTCAAAGACAGGGGGCACAGATACGCAGTATTTT
CASSSSKTGGTDTQYF
>TRBD2|TRBJ2-7|TRBV6-5|-
TGTGCCAGCACTCGTGGCGCGGGAGGGGGCGAGCAGTACTTC
CASTRGAGGGEQYF
>-|TRBJ2-7|TRBV11-1|few
TGTGCCAGCAGCTTGAACAGGGACGAGCAGTACTTC
CASSLNRDEQYF
>TRBD1|TRBJ1-2|TRBV19|-
TGTGCCAGTAAGGGACAGAACAACTATGGCTACACCTTC
CASKGQNNYGYTF
>-|TRBJ2-1|TRBV29-1|few
TGCAGCGCCGTCAGGCGCCCACAATCTGAGTGGCGAAGGGAGCAGTTCTTC
CSAVRRPQSEWRREQFF
>-|TRBJ2-3|TRBV11-3|-
TGTGCCAGCAGCCTTGGCCCCGGGCAAATTAGCACAGATACGCAGTATTTT
CASSLGPGQISTDTQYF
>-|TRBJ1-2|TRBV19|-
TGTGCCAGTAAGCCCTCTTGGGGGCTTGGCTACACCTTC
CASKPSWGLGYTF
>-|TRBJ2-2|TRBV27|-
TGTGCCAGCAGTTTAGGACCCGGGCCCTCCACCGGGGAGCTGTTTTTT
CASSLGPGPSTGELFF
>-|TRBJ2-1|TRBV10-3|-
TGTGCCATCAGTGAGACACTAGATGAGCAGTTCTTC
CAISETLDEQFF
>-|TRBJ1-1|TRBV5-4|-
TGTGCCAGCAGCGTGGACATCATGAACACTGAAGCTTTCTTT
CASSVDIMNTEAFF
>TRBD2|TRBJ2-3|TRBV10-3|-
TGTGCCATCAGGGGGGGACTAGCGCCAGATACGCAGTATTTT
CAIRGGLAPDTQYF
>-|TRBJ1-6|TRBV6-5|-
TGTGCCAGCAGTACTGCGAGCTCCTATAATTCACCCCTCCACTTT
CASSTASSYNSPLHF
>-|TRBJ2-4|TRBV6-6|-
TGTGCCACCGCCATTGTGATAAACATTCAGTACTTC
CATAIVINIQYF
>-|TRBJ2-3|TRBV7-3|-
TGTGCCAGCAGCCTAAACGGGGCCTATACGCAGTATTTT
CASSLNGAYTQYF
>TRBD1|TRBJ2-5|TRBV9|-
TGTGCCAGCAGCGTAGAGGGACAGGGCGGAGAGACCCAGTACTTC
CASSVEGQGGETQYF
>-|TRBJ2-7|TRBV5-1|-
TGCGCCAGCAGCTTGGCCCCAGGGGAGCAGTACTTC
CASSLAPGEQYF
>TRBD1|TRBJ2-3|TRBV10-3|-
TGTGCCATCAGTGGATTAGGGGGCAGGGTAAGCACAGATACGCAGTATTTT
CAISGLGGRVSTDTQYF
>-|TRBJ1-5|TRBV6-6|-
TGTGCCAGCAGTTACTCAGCCAACAATCAGCCCCAGCATTTT
CASSYSANNQPQHF
>-|TRBJ1-2|TRBV5-4|-
TGTGCCAGCAGCTCAATAGGACCCTATGGCTACACCTTC
CASSSIGPYGYTF
>-|TRBJ2-3|TRBV15|few
TGTGCCACCAGCGTCCAGGGCACAGATACGCAGTATTTT
CATSVQGTDTQYF
>TRBD1|TRBJ1-1|TRBV19|-
TGTGCCAGTAGGTCAGGGGGAGGAAACACTGAAGCTTTCTTT
CASRSGGGNTEAFF
>-|TRBJ1-1|TRBV29-1|once
TGCAGCGTTGGCGGGAGCACTGAAGCTTTCTTT
CSVGGSTEAFF
>-|TRBJ1-4|TRBV6-6|once
TGTGTCAGCAGTAGACCTCCGGACAGCGAAAAACTGTTTTTT
CVSSRPPDSEKLFF
>-|TRBJ2-7|TRBV11-2|-
TGTGCCAGCAGCCCCCTTGGGGGGCCTCCCTACGAGCAGTACTTC
CASSPLGGPPYEQYF
>-|TRBJ1-1|TRBV29-1|-
TGCAGCGTTGAGATTGGGGGGGCAAACACTGAAGCTTTCTTT
CSVEIGGANTEAFF
>TRBD1|TRBJ1-2|TRBV18|-
TGTGCCAGCTCACCCCCCTCGGGACAGGGAAAGTATGGCTACACCTTC
CASSPPSGQGKYGYTF
>TRBD1|TRBJ2-3|TRBV29-1|few
TGCAGCGTTGGGCCGGGACAGGGAACAGATACGCAGTATTTT
CSVGPGQGTDTQYF
>TRBD1|TRBJ2-6|TRBV7-9|-
TGTGCCAGCAAACCTCAGGGGGCGTTTGGGGCCAACGTCCTGACTTTC
CASKPQGAFGANVLTF
>-|TRBJ2-7|TRBV6-5|-
TGTGCCAGCAGTTACTCGAGACATTACGAGCAGTACTTC
CASSYSRHYEQYF
>-|TRBJ1-6|TRBV2|-
TGTGCCAGCAGTCCGGGACCCCGGTCACCCCTCCACTTT
CASSPGPRSPLHF
>-|TRBJ2-3|TRBV2|-
TGTGCCAGCAGTGACGACAGTCCTGCTAGCACAGATACGCAGTATTTT
CASSDDSPASTDTQYF
>-|TRBJ1-4|TRBV27|-
TGTGCCAGCAGTTTGAGAGGGACTCCCTATGAAAAACTGTTTTTT
CASSLRGTPYEKLFF
>TRBD2|TRBJ2-6|TRBV7-9|-
TGTGCCAGCAGCCGGCTAGCGGGAGGGCTCGGGGCCAACGTCCTGACTTTC
CASSRLAGGLGANVLTF
>-|TRBJ1-4|TRBV18|few
TGTGCCAGCTCACCTCCCGGGGGGGGTGAAAAACTGTTTTTT
CASSPPGGGEKLFF
>-|TRBJ1-2|TRBV19|-
TGTGCCAGTAGTATAGAAGGGGCAGCGGTCTATGGCTACACCTTC
CASSIEGAAVYGYTF
>-|TRBJ1-1|TRBV4-3|few
TGCGCCAGCAGCCAAGATAGGGCAATGAACACTGAAGCTTTCTTT
CASSQDRAMNTEAFF
>-|TRBJ2-1|TRBV4-1|-
TGCGCCAGCAGCCAACCGAACAGGGTTAATGAGCAGTTCTTC
CASSQPNRVNEQFF
>TRBD1|TRBJ1-2|TRBV2|-
TGTGCCAGCAGGGTTGCTTGGACAGGGAGCTATGGCTACACCTTC
CASRVAWTGSYGYTF
>-|TRBJ2-4|TRBV7-9|-
TGTGCCAGCAGCTTCCTTAAAAACATTCAGTACTTC
CASSFLKNIQYF
>-|TRBJ1-1|TRBV28|few
TGTGCCAGCAGGCTACGGGCTGAAGCTTTCTTT
CASRLRAEAFF
>-|TRBJ1-6|TRBV5-6|-
TGTGCCAGCAGCTTGGTCGGGGGCGTAGGTAGCAATTCACCCCTCCACTTT
CASSLVGGVGSNSPLHF
>TRBD2|TRBJ2-2|TRBV2|-
TGTGCCAGCAGTGAAGGCAGGGAGCGGGAAGACCGGGGAGCTGTTTTT
CASSEGREREDRGAVF
>-|TRBJ2-7|TRBV30|-
TGTGCCTGGGGACCAGCGGGCCTGAAGCAGTACTTC
CAWGPAGLKQYF
>-|TRBJ2-5|TRBV7-3|-
TGTGCCAGCAGCTTGGAACGTGGGGAGACCCAGTACTTC
CASSLERGETQYF
>TRBD1|TRBJ1-3|TRBV5-1|once
TGCGCCAGCAGCTTGGCTACGGGACAGGGGGCTAGAAACACCATATATTTT
CASSLATGQGARNTIYF
>-|TRBJ2-7|TRBV18|-
TGTGCCAGCTCACCCTGGACTGCACTAACCCCCTACGAGCAGTACTTC
CASSPWTALTPYEQYF
>TRBD1|TRBJ2-7|TRBV4-3|-
TGCGCCAGCAGCCTGGGACAGGGAGTTTACGAGCAGTACTTC
CASSLGQGVYEQYF
>-|TRBJ2-3|TRBV6-5|-
TGTGCCAGCAGTTACCTTAGCACAGATACGCAGTATTTT
CASSYLSTDTQYF
>TRBD2|TRBJ2-5|TRBV6-5|-
TGTGCCAGCACCCCGACTAGCGGGTCGGAGACCCAGTACTTC
CASTPTSGSETQYF
>-|TRBJ1-3|TRBV7-9|-
TGTGCCAGCAGCTTACGGAACACCATATATTTT
CASSLRNTIYF
>TRBD2|TRBJ2-3|TRBV28|few
TGTGCCAGCGCTAGCGGGAGTGTCGATACGCAGTATTTT
CASASGSVDTQYF
>TRBD2|TRBJ2-2|TRBV11-3|-
TGTGCCAGCAGCGGGGACTACCTGAACACCGGGGAGCTGTTTTTT
CASSGDYLNTGELFF
>-|TRBJ1-2|TRBV6-1|few
TGTGCCAGCAGTGAAGTAATCTATGGCTACACCTTC
CASSEVIYGYTF
>TRBD1|TRBJ1-1|TRBV6-1|once
TGTGCCAGCAATCCCCGGGGAGACAGGGGAGGTTCATTT
CASNPRGDRGGSF
>-|TRBJ1-1|TRBV28|-
TGTGCCAGCAGTTTAATTGGATCAATGAACACTGAAGCTTTCTTT
CASSLIGSMNTEAFF
>TRBD2|TRBJ2-7|TRBV28|-
TGTGCCAGCAACCAGTGGGCTAGCGGGACCAGCTCCTACGAGCAGTACTTC
CASNQWASGTSSYEQYF
>TRBD1|TRBJ2-7|TRBV7-2|-
TGTGCCAGCAGCCCCGGGACAGGGTACGAGCAGTACTTC
CASSPGTGYEQYF